One sample yielded the 17 T cell receptor beta chains listed below, sequenced in a study of response to subunit inactivated influenza vaccine. One entry per CDR3 protein, called by TCRdb with MiXCR from the RT-PCR reads. In the table there are 540,000 or so distinct CDR3 sequences, approximately 13% of which are singletons. The sample in question was PBMCs from blood, obtained roughly 45 days after vaccination. The receptor source for this set is a man between 50 and 59 years old who received an inactivated influenza vaccine.

This clonotype was seen repeatedly, ten times or more. This sequence joins TRBV12-3 or TRBV12-4 and TRBJ2-7; D may be TRBD2 (5 bases). V lost 6 bases and J lost 1, with 13 bases in between. The CDR3 runs to 14 residues. The CDR3 nucleotides are TGTGCCAGCAGCCGTGCGGGCGGGTCCTACGAGCAGTACTTC. Its protein product is CASSRAGGSYEQYF.

The J gene is TRBJ2-1, the V gene TRBV30; D unclear. From germline, CDR1 is GTSNPN and CDR2 SVGIG (reference sequence). V was cut by 7 bases and J by 5 bases, with 9 bases left in between. The CDR3 length is 11 residues. In DNA form, the CDR3 reads TGTGCCTCGAGACCCCACAATGAGCAGTTCTTC. The encoded protein is CASRPHNEQFF.

This clonotype has a count of ten or more. The rearrangement uses TRBV6-5 and TRBJ2-7; D is possibly TRBD1 (6 bases). This CDR3 has 14 amino acids. CDR1 MNHEY and CDR2 SVGAGI come from the germline V gene. V lost 2 bases to trimming and J lost 5 bases, with 13 bases between them. The CDR3 protein is CASSYVQGNDEQYF. CDR3 coding DNA: TGTGCCAGCAGTTACGTACAGGGTAACGACGAGCAGTACTTC.

The DNA of the CDR3 is TGTGCCAGCAGTCCGGACATAGGCAAATCCTACGAGCAGTACTTC. Its translation is CASSPDIGKSYEQYF. V gene TRBV28 combines with J gene TRBJ2-7; possibly TRBD1 for D (5 bases). The CDR3 has 15 residues. Germline CDR1 reads MDHEN; CDR2 reads SYDVKM. The ends were cut back, 5 bases at V and 1 base at J, with 15 bases in the middle.

V and J are TRBV28 and TRBJ2-7, with 10 bases lining up with TRBD1. The CDR3 consists of 15 residues. Germline-derived CDR1 and CDR2 are MDHEN and SYDVKM. Trimming at V came to 8 bases and at J to 6 bases, leaving 13 bases not matched to a gene. The CDR3 DNA is TGTGCCAGCCGGGCCGGACAGGGGGTAGTTGGCGAGCAGTACTTC. This encodes CASRAGQGVVGEQYF.

CDR3 loop: CASSVGQVTGEQYF. The CDR3 DNA sequence: TGCGCCAGCAGCGTGGGACAGGTCACAGGGGAGCAGTACTTC. The chain couples TRBV5-1 to TRBJ2-7; 8 bases are shared with TRBD1. This CDR3 is built from 14 residues. The germline gives CDR1 SGHRS, CDR2 YFSETQ. V dropped 4 bases and J dropped 7; count of bases not matched to a gene: 10.

The gene calls are TRBV15 and TRBJ2-5; a weak D match, TRBD1 (6 bases). CDR3 size: 15 residues. Germline CDR1 and CDR2: LNHNV and YYDKDF (reference sequence). Trimming shortened V by 2 bases and J by 0 bases, and 10 bases separated the two germline ends. CDR3 amino acids: CATSRHRDNQETQYF. As DNA, the CDR3 is TGTGCCACCAGCAGACACCGGGACAACCAAGAGACCCAGTACTTC.

This sequence joins TRBV2 and TRBJ2-1, with 8 bases fitting TRBD2. CDR1 and CDR2 from the germline V gene are SNHLY and FYNNEI. This CDR3 region has 15 residues. V trimming: 6 bases; J trimming: 2 bases; junction bases outside the gene matches: 6. CDR3 bases: TGTGCCAGCAGGGAAATTAGCGGGGCCTACAATGAGCAGTTCTTC. Translated: CASREISGAYNEQFF.

This clonotype has a count of ten or more. The chain is built from TRBV21-1 and TRBJ1-2. TRBV21-1 is recorded as a pseudogene. This CDR3 spans 14 amino acids. For the CDR3, the DNA is TGTGCCAGCAGCAAAGACCCAGAAAACTATGGCTACACCTTC. This translates into CASSKDPENYGYTF.

The rearrangement joins TRBV27 to TRBJ1-5; TRBD1 agrees at 7 bases. The CDR3 has 15 amino acids. V dropped 5 bases and J dropped 6; count of bases not matched to a gene: 10. Germline V CDR1 and CDR2: MNHEY, SMNVEV (reference sequence). The CDR3 DNA sequence: TGTGCCAGCAGTCCCGACAGGGTTCAGTCTCAGCCCCAGCATTTT. Translating gives CASSPDRVQSQPQHF.

The rearrangement uses TRBV3-1 and TRBJ1-2; possibly TRBD1 for D (5 bases). In germline, CDR1 is LGHDT, CDR2 YNNKEL (reference sequence). Trimming left V 2 bases short and J 8 bases short, with 12 bases between. The CDR3 spans 13 residues. CDR3: CASSQPQGYGYTF. The CDR3 region has the DNA TGTGCCAGCAGCCAACCCCAGGGTTACGGCTACACCTTC. The entire variable domain, with the rest obtained from reference TRBV3-1 and TRBJ1-2, is as follows: DTAVSQTPKYLVTQMGNDKSIKCEQNLGHDTMYWYKQDSKKFLKIMFSYNNKELIINETVPNRFSPKSPDKAHLNLHINSLELGDSAVYFCASSQPQGYGYTFGSGTRLTVV.

This rearrangement joins TRBV20-1 to TRBJ2-7, with 8 bases identical to TRBD1. The germline V gene encodes CDR1 DFQATT and CDR2 SNEGSKA (reference sequence). The CDR3 length is 15 residues. V gave up 1 base and J gave up 3 bases; unmatched junction bases: 8. Written as DNA, the CDR3 is TGCAGTGCTAGAGCTCCCGGGACAGGAGGCTACGAGCAGTACTTC. Its protein is CSARAPGTGGYEQYF.

This chain links TRBV5-1 with TRBJ2-3, with 7 bases matching TRBD2. Germline values: CDR1 SGHRS, CDR2 YFSETQ. The CDR3 has 14 residues. The V gene end was trimmed by 4 bases and the J gene end by 4 bases; junction bases not matched to a gene: 6. The CDR3 bases are TGCGCCAGCAGCCCCGGACTAGAATCAGATACGCAGTATTTT. Its protein product is CASSPGLESDTQYF. Together with reference TRBV5-1 and TRBJ2-3, the CDR3 gives the full variable domain: KAGVTQTPRYLIKTRGQQVTLSCSPISGHRSVSWYQQTPGQGLQFLFEYFSETQRNKGNFPGRFSGRQFSNSRSEMNVSTLELGDSALYLCASSPGLESDTQYFGPGTRLTVL.

In nucleotides, the CDR3 is TGTGCCAGCAGTGAGACAGACTCTCACACAGATACGCAGTATTTT. It translates to CASSETDSHTDTQYF. The chain recombines TRBV6-4 with TRBJ2-3; D is possibly TRBD1 (5 bases). V shed 3 bases and J shed 2 bases, with 12 bases lying between them. Germline CDR1 reads MRHNA; CDR2 reads SNTAGT. This CDR3 has 15 amino acids.

This chain's CDR3 is CSARDRGIGQAIYNEQFF. CDR3 coding DNA: TGCAGTGCTAGAGATAGGGGCATCGGACAGGCGATATACAATGAGCAGTTCTTC. V gene TRBV20-1 combines with J gene TRBJ2-1, with 7 bases lining up with TRBD1. CDR3 length: 18 residues. Germline loops: CDR1 DFQATT, CDR2 SNEGSKA (reference sequence). The trim removed 0 bases at V and 4 bases at J, leaving 15 bases unmatched.

This chain connects TRBV12-3 or TRBV12-4 to TRBJ1-5; the D is unclear. Deletions cut 5 bases from V and 1 base from J, with 12 bases between. The CDR3 runs to 15 residues. This chain's CDR3 is CASSPTPRSNQPQHF. CDR3 coding DNA: TGTGCCAGCAGTCCTACCCCGCGGAGCAATCAGCCCCAGCATTTT.

The chain couples TRBV9 to TRBJ2-1; the match to TRBD1 covers 11 bases. V lost 2 bases, J lost 12 bases, and 1 base stayed unmatched. The CDR3 consists of 12 residues. Germline-derived CDR1 and CDR2 are SGDLS and YYNGEE. The CDR3: CASSVDRGLQFF. The CDR3 coding sequence is TGTGCCAGCAGCGTGGACAGGGGGCTGCAGTTCTTC.